This T cell receptor beta chain was retrieved from a study of T cell changes during pregnancy in multiple sclerosis. Here immunoSEQ multiplex PCR was the method, and the copy in TCRdb shows in-frame clones only, minus some. The sample holds around 80,000 clones, 85% to 95% seen once. Looked up from germline, CDR1 is MGHRA and CDR2 is YSYEKL. The CDR3 covers 15 residues. With V trimmed by 4 bases and J by 8 bases, 10 bases remained unmatched. The sequence derives from a female donor with multiple sclerosis, enrolled in a pregnancy study. The input for sequencing was peripheral blood, taken before pregnancy. The chain uses TRBV4-1 and TRBJ1-2; 10 bases fit TRBD1. CDR3 DNA: TGCGCCAGCAGCCCGTTAGGGACAGGGGCGGAAGGCTACACCTTC. Translating gives CASSPLGTGAEGYTF.